These 25 T cell receptor beta chains came from one sample sequenced in a study of cytomegalovirus exposure and HLA in healthy donors (dated by TCRdb to about 2017). Library generation was performed with the immunoSEQ multiplex PCR assay. For the multiplex PCR, a mixture combining 60 forward primers for TCR Vbeta segments and 13 reverse primers for TCR Jbeta segments was used. Entries here come from immuneACCESS through TCRdb and include only in-frame sequences with V and J called. Some clones fail to appear in such tables; in the studies checked, an unresolved V gene covers under half of the shortfall, and the cause of the remainder is unknown. The sample has about 170,000 clones on record, roughly three quarters of them singletons. Of the sample, 7% to 7.5% falls within the top ten clones. Sequencing was done on a sample of PBMCs. The receptors stem from a man in his forties in good health and CMV-seropositive.

This clone was found a few times. The V call is TRBV29-1, the J call TRBJ1-1; D may be TRBD1 (6 bases). Germline V gives CDR1 SQVTM, CDR2 ANQGSEA. V lost 4 bases, J lost 3 bases, and 9 bases lay in between. This CDR3 region has 12 residues. This chain's CDR3 is CSVVGGYTEAFF. The CDR3 DNA reads as TGCAGCGTTGTAGGGGGTTACACTGAAGCTTTCTTT.

This clone was recorded once. The V gene is TRBV6-6, the J gene TRBJ1-1; perhaps TRBD1 as D (6 bases). From germline, CDR1 is MNHNY and CDR2 SVGAGI (reference sequence). CDR3 size: 13 residues. Trimming took 0 bases from V and 7 from J, leaving 9 bases between them. This chain's CDR3 is CASSYSGGLEAFF. CDR3 nucleotide sequence: TGTGCCAGCAGTTACTCAGGGGGTCTTGAAGCTTTCTTT.

This chain links TRBV4-1 with TRBJ2-3, with 7 bases matching TRBD2. The J segment lost 0 bases and the V segment lost 6 bases, leaving 0 bases of the junction unmatched. In germline, CDR1 is MGHRA, CDR2 YSYEKL. The CDR3 has 13 amino acids. For the CDR3, the DNA is TGCGCCAGCAGGGGGGGGAGCACAGATACGCAGTATTTT. Translated, it gives CASRGGSTDTQYF.

The sample holds one count of this clone. In nucleotides, the CDR3 is TGCGCCAGCAGCTCAACCGGGACAGGGCGGGGCGACTATGGCTACACCTTC. This translates into CASSSTGTGRGDYGYTF. The rearrangement joins TRBV5-1 to TRBJ1-2; 9 bases agree with TRBD1. The V segment lost 3 bases and the J segment 3 bases; nucleotides outside the gene matches: 12. Germline lookup yields CDR1 SGHRS and CDR2 YFSETQ. The CDR3 extends over 17 amino acids.

V usage is TRBV25-1 and J usage is TRBJ1-1; TRBD1 is a possible D gene (5 bases). Trimming stripped 11 bases from V and 4 bases from J, with 17 bases between. CDR1 is MGHDK, CDR2 SYGVNS, per germline. There are 13 residues in the CDR3. CDR3 protein: CAVQEVGATEAFF. The DNA for the CDR3 is TGTGCCGTTCAAGAAGTTGGGGCCACTGAAGCTTTCTTT.

The chain is built from TRBV7-2 and TRBJ1-2; 11 bases fit TRBD1. V shed 9 bases and J 1 base; nucleotides not matched to a gene: 4. Germline V gives CDR1 SGHTA, CDR2 FQGNSA. The CDR3 has 14 residues. The chain's CDR3 is CASGQGAGNYGYTF. The CDR3, as DNA: TGTGCCAGTGGACAGGGGGCGGGTAACTATGGCTACACCTTC.

The rearrangement links TRBV5-4 to TRBJ1-1, with 7 bases fitting TRBD1. Germline loops: CDR1 SGHNT, CDR2 YYREEE (reference sequence). J lost 4 bases, V lost 4 bases, and 16 bases had no gene match. The CDR3 length is 17 residues. CDR3 sequence: CASSPYQRQGGGTEAFF. Written as DNA, the CDR3 is TGTGCCAGCAGCCCATACCAAAGACAGGGCGGAGGCACTGAAGCTTTCTTT.

This chain links TRBV27 with TRBJ2-7; D remains ambiguous. This CDR3 is built from 13 residues. Germline CDR1 is MNHEY and CDR2 is SMNVEV (reference sequence). The V end was cut by 6 bases, the J end by 2 bases, with 11 bases between. In DNA form, the CDR3 reads TGTGCCAGCAGCCAGGTCGGAACCTACGAGCAGTACTTC. Translating it yields CASSQVGTYEQYF.

This clone was recorded a few times. The chain uses TRBV6-1 and TRBJ2-7; maybe TRBD1 (6 bases). V lost 3 bases to trimming and J lost 3 bases, with 9 bases between them. The CDR3 is made up of 13 amino acids. Germline lookup yields CDR1 MNHNS and CDR2 SASEGT. The CDR3 nucleotides are TGTGCCAGCAGTGACAGGGGCTACTACGAGCAGTACTTC. Its translation: CASSDRGYYEQYF.

The V call is TRBV30, the J call TRBJ1-5; possible D gene TRBD1, 6 bases. V lost 0 bases and J lost 3, with 9 bases in between. Germline-derived CDR1 and CDR2 are GTSNPN and SVGIG (reference sequence). The CDR3 loop spans 14 amino acids. CDR3 DNA: TGTGCCTGGAGTGTAACAGGGAACAATCAGCCCCAGCATTTT. It specifies CAWSVTGNNQPQHF.

This chain links TRBV30 with TRBJ1-2, with 7 positions matching TRBD1. Germline CDR1 reads GTSNPN; CDR2 reads SVGIG (reference sequence). This CDR3 contains 12 residues. The V segment lost 4 bases and the J segment 8 bases; nucleotides outside the gene matches: 7. The CDR3 DNA follows: TGTGCCTGGACCAGGGGGGAGAGGGGCTACACCTTC. Translating gives CAWTRGERGYTF.

The table lists this clone with a few counts. This CDR3 is CASSSTGGRQPQHF. Written as DNA, the CDR3 is TGTGCCAGCAGCTCTACGGGGGGACGACAGCCCCAGCATTTT. The V and J genes are TRBV2 and TRBJ1-5, with a tentative D call TRBD1 (5 bases). V lost 6 bases and J 7 bases, leaving 16 bases between the germline ends. In germline, CDR1 is SNHLY, CDR2 FYNNEI. This CDR3 contains 14 residues.

This clone has a handful of counts. This sample also contains other DNA sequences that code for the same CDR3. The chain links TRBV6-5 to TRBJ2-7, with 9 bases that match TRBD1. The V segment lost 6 bases and the J segment 2 bases; nucleotides outside the gene matches: 5. Germline-derived CDR1 and CDR2 are MNHEY and SVGAGI. The CDR3 consists of 14 residues. The CDR3 region has the DNA TGTGCCAGCAGGTGGGGACAGGGTGCCTACGAGCAGTACTTC. Encoded protein: CASRWGQGAYEQYF.

The V and J genes are TRBV4-3 and TRBJ2-5; 8 bases are a match to TRBD2. This CDR3 comprises 17 residues. Germline trimming cut 1 base from V and 2 bases from J; bases unmatched to any gene: 9. CDR1 and CDR2 from the germline V gene are LGHNA and YSLEER. CDR3 amino acids: CASSQVVTSESQETQYF. The CDR3, as DNA: TGCGCCAGCAGCCAAGTAGTGACTAGCGAATCTCAAGAGACCCAGTACTTC.

The gene calls are TRBV7-2 and TRBJ2-5; possibly TRBD1 for D (6 bases). The V and J ends lost 4 bases and 0 bases respectively, with 12 bases between them. Germline V gene data show CDR1 as SGHTA and CDR2 as FQGNSA. CDR3 size: 15 residues. Here the CDR3 DNA reads TGTGCCAGCAGCTCCCCCAGGGGTTACCAAGAGACCCAGTACTTC. Translating it yields CASSSPRGYQETQYF.

V and J are TRBV6-5 and TRBJ1-4; D is uncertain. The V end lost 0 bases, the J end lost 0 bases, and 8 bases lay between the germline ends. Germline V gene data show CDR1 as MNHEY and CDR2 as SVGAGI. This CDR3 is 16 amino acids long. CDR3 sequence: CASSYSLGATNEKLFF. Here the CDR3 DNA reads TGTGCCAGCAGTTACTCCTTGGGAGCAACTAATGAAAAACTGTTTTTT.

The table lists this clone with a count of one. The chain combines TRBV7-9 with TRBJ2-3, with TRBD1 matching 9 bases. V shed 4 bases and J 4 bases; nucleotides not matched to a gene: 9. Germline-derived CDR1 and CDR2 are SEHNR and FQNEAQ (reference sequence). The CDR3 extends over 16 amino acids. CDR3 DNA sequence: TGTGCCAGCAGCTCCTGGACAGGGGCAATATCAGATACGCAGTATTTT. Translated: CASSSWTGAISDTQYF.

The chain recombines TRBV9 with TRBJ2-3; 8 bases fit TRBD1. The CDR3 runs to 15 residues. With V trimmed by 1 base and J by 1 base, 2 bases remained unmatched. Per germline, CDR1 SGDLS and CDR2 YYNGEE. CDR3 DNA sequence: TGTGCCAGCAGCGTACAGGGGGCCGGCACAGATACGCAGTATTTT. This gives the protein CASSVQGAGTDTQYF.

The chain links TRBV2 to TRBJ2-1; TRBD1 matches 9 bases. Looked up from germline, CDR1 is SNHLY and CDR2 is FYNNEI. The CDR3 covers 15 residues. V trimming: 7 bases; J trimming: 0 bases; junction bases outside the gene matches: 4. Here the CDR3 reads CASIPTGGSYNEQFF. CDR3 sequence (DNA): TGTGCCAGCATTCCGACAGGGGGCTCCTACAATGAGCAGTTCTTC.

This chain connects TRBV19 to TRBJ1-2; D is undetermined. The CDR3 covers 11 residues. Per the germline V gene, CDR1 is LNHDA and CDR2 is SQIVND (reference sequence). Trimming stripped 5 bases from V and 4 bases from J, with 5 bases between. In nucleotides, the CDR3 is TGTGCCAGTAGTTGGGCCTATGGCTACACCTTC. It yields the protein CASSWAYGYTF.

In its sample, this clone was seen a few times. V usage is TRBV4-3 and J usage is TRBJ1-1, with 8 bases identical to TRBD1. J was trimmed by 7 bases and V by 0 bases; bases with no gene match: 10. Germline-derived CDR1 and CDR2 are LGHNA and YSLEER. The CDR3 consists of 16 residues. CDR3 sequence reads: CASSQDSGRGQYEAFF. CDR3 nucleotide sequence: TGCGCCAGCAGCCAAGATTCGGGCAGGGGGCAATATGAAGCTTTCTTT.

This clone was seen a handful of times. The chain couples TRBV11-2 to TRBJ2-7; 10 nucleotides align to TRBD2. CDR3 length: 15 amino acids. With V trimmed by 5 bases and J by 0 bases, 4 bases remained unmatched. Germline loops: CDR1 SGHAT, CDR2 FQNNGV. CDR3 bases: TGTGCCAGCAGCATCCTAGCGGGGGCCTCCTACGAGCAGTACTTC. Translation gives CASSILAGASYEQYF.

CDR3 DNA sequence: TGTGCCAGCAGCTCGCAGGGTTATGGCTACACCTTC. Translating gives CASSSQGYGYTF. V and J are TRBV5-6 and TRBJ1-2; possible D gene TRBD1, 5 bases. Germline loops: CDR1 SGHDT, CDR2 YYEEEE. The CDR3 runs 12 residues. V was shortened by 3 bases and J by 5 bases, with 8 bases between the two germline ends.

Notes on this clone: One end of the junction varies from germline; a read error may be responsible. This sequence joins TRBV7-7 and TRBJ2-3; the match to TRBD2 covers 11 bases. This CDR3 is built from 16 residues. The germline V gene encodes CDR1 SSHAT and CDR2 FNYEAQ (reference sequence). CDR3 amino acids: CASSPILAGGKDTQYF. The DNA of the CDR3 is TGTGCTAGCAGCCCCATATTAGCGGGGGGGAAAGATACGCAGTATTTT.

The chain is built from TRBV9 and TRBJ2-2; 15 bases map to TRBD2. V shed 2 bases and J 0 bases; nucleotides not matched to a gene: 8. CDR1 and CDR2 (germline): SGDLS, YYNGEE. This CDR3 spans 20 amino acids. CDR3 nucleotides: TGTGCCAGCAGCGTTCGGCCGGGGACTAGCGGGGGGTCGAACACCGGGGAGCTGTTTTTT. Amino acid sequence: CASSVRPGTSGGSNTGELFF.